This TCR beta chain was recorded in a study of cytomegalovirus exposure and HLA in healthy donors. Regarding the study as a whole: In vitro confirmation showed three CMV-associated chains to be CMV antigen specific. Subsequent analysis of the 120 or so validation repertoires found a tendency for first-cohort TCR clusters to co-occur.

The table came from immunoSEQ multiplex PCR; TCRdb's copy has only in-frame clones and leaves some out. The sample gives tens of thousands of clones, around 92% of which show up once; more than 1% is in the top ten. V lost 0 bases, J lost 4 bases, and 11 bases lay in between. Germline-derived CDR1 and CDR2 are SGHVS and FNYEAQ. The CDR3 is 15 residues long. On this clone itself: Its target is not known.

The rearrangement links TRBV7-6 to TRBJ2-3; the D gene is possibly TRBD2 (6 bases). The sequencing input was PBMCs. This receptor was identified in a woman aged 18-35 years in good health and CMV-seronegative. DNA of the CDR3: TGTGCCAGCAGCTTAGCAACCGGGAGCGCAGATACGCAGTATTTT. Encoded protein: CASSLATGSADTQYF.